What follows are 16 T cell receptor beta chains derived from one specimen sequenced in a study of T cell responses to AZD1222 COVID-19 vaccine. Assay: immunoSEQ multiplex PCR; the TCRdb copy retains only in-frame clones and omits some. This table has approximately 180,000 clones, over 80% appearing once. The material sequenced was peripheral blood, taken on day 0 of AZD1222 vaccination. Every receptor here comes from an adult in good health.

The rearrangement uses TRBV6-6 and TRBJ1-6, with a possible D match to TRBD1 (5 bases). V was cut by 6 bases and J by 7 bases, with 16 bases left in between. CDR3 length: 15 residues. Per the germline V gene, CDR1 is MNHNY and CDR2 is SVGAGI (reference sequence). CDR3 in amino acids: CASRSNQGTNSPLHF. The CDR3 region has the DNA TGTGCCAGCAGGTCCAATCAGGGTACCAATTCACCCCTCCACTTT.

The CDR3 bases are TGCGCCAGCAGCCAAGCCCCGGGACTAGCGGGGGCTAGCACAGATACGCAGTATTTT. It encodes CASSQAPGLAGASTDTQYF. The chain combines TRBV4-1 with TRBJ2-3, with 14 bases fitting TRBD2. The junction had 6 bases not matched to a gene; V was cut back by 1 base and J by 0 bases. The germline CDR1 and CDR2 sequences are MGHRA and YSYEKL. This CDR3 spans 19 amino acids.

The gene calls are TRBV28 and TRBJ1-5; 10 bases map to TRBD1. V was clipped by 7 bases and J by 3 bases; unmatched bases: 12. Germline lookup yields CDR1 MDHEN and CDR2 SYDVKM. CDR3 length: 17 amino acids. CDR3 in amino acids: CASKVIIGTGVNQPQHF. In DNA form, the CDR3 reads TGTGCCAGCAAGGTCATAATCGGGACAGGGGTCAATCAGCCCCAGCATTTT.

The J gene is TRBJ2-7, the V gene TRBV13, with D hard to call. There are 12 residues in the CDR3. CDR1 is PRHDT, CDR2 FYEKMQ, per germline (reference sequence). V lost 4 bases to trimming and J lost 7 bases, with 11 bases between them. CDR3 DNA sequence: TGTGCCAGCAGCTGGATGGGTGAGGAGCAGTACTTC. As protein: CASSWMGEEQYF. Full variable domain (outside the CDR3, taken from reference TRBV13 and TRBJ2-7): AAGVIQSPRHLIKEKRETATLKCYPIPRHDTVYWYQQGPGQDPQFLISFYEKMQSDKGSIPDRFSAQQFSDYHSELNMSSLELGDSALYFCASSWMGEEQYFGPGTRLTVT.

This clone was counted a single time. The CDR3 nucleotides read TGTGCCTCGACGACTCCGGATGAGTCCTACGAGCAGTACTTC. As protein: CASTTPDESYEQYF. The J gene is TRBJ2-7, the V gene TRBV30; no clear D. In germline, CDR1 is GTSNPN, CDR2 SVGIG (reference sequence). The CDR3 is 14 residues long. V lost 7 bases, J lost 1 base, and 17 bases lay in between.

The chain is built from TRBV5-1 and TRBJ1-2; no clear D gene. V lost 4 bases and J 1 base, leaving 14 bases between the germline ends. The CDR3 is 15 residues long. Germline V gene sequence: CDR1 SGHRS, CDR2 YFSETQ. CDR3 nucleotide sequence: TGCGCCAGCAGCCCCTTCTCTGTCCTTAACTATGGCTACACCTTC. Protein sequence: CASSPFSVLNYGYTF. Complete variable domain (other parts from reference TRBV5-1 and TRBJ1-2): KAGVTQTPRYLIKTRGQQVTLSCSPISGHRSVSWYQQTPGQGLQFLFEYFSETQRNKGNFPGRFSGRQFSNSRSEMNVSTLELGDSALYLCASSPFSVLNYGYTFGSGTRLTVV.

The chain has TRBV6-1 and TRBJ2-2; D is unresolved. Germline V gene sequence: CDR1 MNHNS, CDR2 SASEGT. The CDR3 is 15 amino acids. Trimming removed 2 bases from V and 0 bases from J, with 7 bases in between. The CDR3 region is CASSERLANTGELFF. The CDR3 DNA sequence: TGTGCCAGCAGTGAAAGGCTAGCGAACACCGGGGAGCTGTTTTTT.

The gene calls are TRBV24-1 and TRBJ2-1; 9 bases are a match to TRBD1. CDR3 size: 14 residues. J lost 9 bases, V lost 5 bases, and 7 bases had no gene match. Germline values: CDR1 KGHDR, CDR2 SFDVKD. CDR3 bases: TGTGCCACCAGTGTGACAGGGGGATTTCTTGAGCAGTTCTTC. Translating gives CATSVTGGFLEQFF.

This clone was counted once. V gene TRBV7-2 combines with J gene TRBJ1-6, with 8 bases lining up with TRBD1. The CDR3 runs 15 residues. The germline CDR1 and CDR2 sequences are SGHTA and FQGNSA. V lost 5 bases and J lost 8; bases outside the gene matches: 8. In DNA, the CDR3 is TGTGCCAGCAGCGATACAGGGGGAAGTGATTCACCCCTCCACTTT. Translated: CASSDTGGSDSPLHF. Full variable domain (rest looked up from reference TRBV7-2 and TRBJ1-6): GAGVSQSPSNKVTEKGKDVELRCDPISGHTALYWYRQSLGQGLEFLIYFQGNSAPDKSGLPSDRFSAERTGGSVSTLTIQRTQQEDSAVYLCASSDTGGSDSPLHFGNGTRLTVT.

The chain carries TRBV21-1 and TRBJ2-7; the D call TRBD2 from the table was never checked on the DNA. TRBV21-1 is a pseudogene. The CDR3 runs 13 residues. In DNA, the CDR3 is TGTGCCAGCAGCACTGGAGGCGACGGCGAGCAGTACTTC. Its protein product is CASSTGGDGEQYF.

The gene calls are TRBV3-1 (or the pseudogene TRBV3-2) and TRBJ1-5, with D tentatively TRBD1 (6 bases). Looked up from germline, CDR1 is LGHDT and CDR2 is YNNKEL (reference sequence). CDR3 length: 13 residues. The V and J ends lost 5 bases and 7 bases respectively, with 12 bases between them. The CDR3 nucleotides are TGTGCCAGCAGCAGGGGGGCGCGGCAGCCCCAGCATTTT. Translation gives CASSRGARQPQHF.

This chain uses TRBV7-2 with TRBJ2-5, with D hard to call. CDR3 size: 14 residues. The germline V gene has CDR1 SGHTA and CDR2 FQGNSA. V lost 5 bases and J lost 4, with 14 bases in between. In DNA form, the CDR3 reads TGTGCCAGCAGCCGCCGGCAGGTGGGAGAGACCCAGTACTTC. It specifies CASSRRQVGETQYF.

The chain carries TRBV5-1 and TRBJ2-3; TRBD1 matches at 10 bases. The CDR3 is 13 amino acids. Germline values: CDR1 SGHRS, CDR2 YFSETQ. After removal of 7 bases from V and 10 bases from J, the junction contained 9 bases not matched to a gene. This CDR3 reads CASRPLGQGAQYF. Written as DNA, the CDR3 is TGCGCCAGCCGCCCTTTAGGACAGGGGGCGCAGTATTTT.

The gene calls are TRBV28 and TRBJ1-2; no reliable D call. This CDR3 spans 12 amino acids. V lost 5 bases, J lost 11 bases, and 15 bases lay in between. Germline lookup yields CDR1 MDHEN and CDR2 SYDVKM. CDR3 amino acids: CASSPYKKGYTF. The CDR3 DNA is TGTGCCAGCAGTCCCTACAAAAAAGGGTACACCTTC.

The chain combines TRBV5-1 with TRBJ2-1, with D possibly being TRBD1 (6 bases). The germline V gene has CDR1 SGHRS and CDR2 YFSETQ. The CDR3 loop spans 15 amino acids. V lost 0 bases and J 8 bases, leaving 15 bases between the germline ends. Written as DNA, the CDR3 is TGCGCCAGCAGCTTGGGCAGGGGTGGTTTTGATGAGCAGTTCTTC. Its protein product is CASSLGRGGFDEQFF.

This clone was seen at least ten times. CDR3 coding DNA: TGTGCCAGCAGCTTTATCGGTAATTCACCCCTCCACTTT. Protein: CASSFIGNSPLHF. This chain links TRBV11-2 with TRBJ1-6; D is ambiguous. Trimming removed 3 bases at V and 6 bases at J, with 6 bases between. The CDR3 spans 13 residues. Germline CDR1 SGHAT, CDR2 FQNNGV. Variable domain in full (rest from reference TRBV11-2 and TRBJ1-6): EAGVAQSPRYKIIEKRQSVAFWCNPISGHATLYWYQQILGQGPKLLIQFQNNGVVDDSQLPKDRFSAERLKGVDSTLKIQPAKLEDSAVYLCASSFIGNSPLHFGNGTRLTVT.